This record covers a single T cell receptor (beta chain). Its cognate antigen is unknown. The data were taken from a study of graft-versus-host responses after intestinal transplantation. Across the study: Recipients were all induced with anti-thymocyte globulin, then given tacrolimus and steroids for about three years.

Generated by immunoSEQ multiplex PCR, the TCRdb table keeps only in-frame clones and is missing some. The sample includes about 100,000 clones, roughly 87% of them seen just once. This TCR derives from a human donor who was the organ donor for an intestinal transplant. The source material was unstimulated CD4+ T cells sorted from spleen or lymph node cells, sampled before transplant.

CDR3 in amino acids: CASSPLLAKDEQFF. In nucleotides, the CDR3 is TGTGCCAGCTCACCGCTTTTAGCTAAAGATGAGCAGTTCTTC. The gene calls are TRBV18 and TRBJ2-1, with no clear D. Germline CDR1 and CDR2: KGHSH and LQKENI. The CDR3 length is 14 residues. Trimming stripped 3 bases from V and 8 bases from J, with 14 bases between.